Shown below are 30 T cell receptor beta chains from a single sample sequenced in a study of radiotherapy plus CTLA-4 blockade in lung cancer. Repertoires were generated with immunoSEQ multiplex PCR, while TCRdb's copy carries only in-frame clones and drops some. The sample carries some 80,000 clones, roughly four fifths recorded once. Sequencing used peripheral blood, obtained from a patient treated with radiotherapy plus ipilimumab. The receptors derive from a human donor with non-small cell lung cancer who had stable disease on radiotherapy plus ipilimumab.

This clone was found a few times. The rearrangement links TRBV18 to TRBJ1-3; D unresolved. This CDR3 is 15 amino acids long. Germline V gives CDR1 KGHSH, CDR2 LQKENI. The V end was cut by 3 bases, the J end by 1 base, with 10 bases between. The chain's CDR3 is CASSPARGSGNTIYF. The CDR3 nucleotides are TGTGCCAGCTCACCTGCCCGGGGATCTGGAAACACCATATATTTT.

The CDR3 DNA follows: TGTGCCAGCAGCCATTCCGGGGGGGAGCTGTTTTTT. Translation: CASSHSGGELFF. J is TRBJ2-2 and V is TRBV11-2; D uncertain. Between the trimmed V and J ends, which lost 5 bases and 8 bases, there was a span of 9 bases. The CDR3 is made up of 12 amino acids. CDR1 is SGHAT and CDR2 is FQNNGV in the germline V gene. Drawing the rest from reference TRBV11-2 and TRBJ2-2, the complete variable domain is EAGVAQSPRYKIIEKRQSVAFWCNPISGHATLYWYQQILGQGPKLLIQFQNNGVVDDSQLPKDRFSAERLKGVDSTLKIQPAKLEDSAVYLCASSHSGGELFFGEGSRLTVL.

The chain recombines TRBV2 with TRBJ1-1, with 9 bases lining up with TRBD1. Germline assignment: CDR1 SNHLY and CDR2 FYNNEI. Trimming removed 4 bases from V and 4 bases from J; junction bases left unmatched: 7. The CDR3 is made up of 15 amino acids. This CDR3 is CASSGTGGAFTEAFF. CDR3 DNA sequence: TGTGCCAGCAGTGGAACAGGGGGCGCGTTCACTGAAGCTTTCTTT.

The chain recombines TRBV5-1 with TRBJ2-3, with TRBD1 matching over 7 bases. The V gene end was trimmed by 5 bases and the J gene end by 4 bases; junction bases not matched to a gene: 7. This CDR3 has 14 amino acids. Per germline, CDR1 SGHRS and CDR2 YFSETQ. The CDR3 bases are TGCGCCAGCAGTCGAGGGGGCATGGCAGATACGCAGTATTTT. Its translation: CASSRGGMADTQYF.

The V gene is TRBV15, the J gene TRBJ1-5; D unclear. CDR1 LNHNV and CDR2 YYDKDF come from the germline V gene (reference sequence). The CDR3 runs to 15 residues. The V and J ends lost 0 bases and 4 bases respectively, with 10 bases between them. CDR3 in amino acids: CATSREETGNQPQHF. CDR3 bases: TGTGCCACCAGCAGAGAAGAAACGGGGAATCAGCCCCAGCATTTT. Based on the CDR3 plus reference TRBV15 and TRBJ1-5, the full variable domain is DAMVIQNPRYQVTQFGKPVTLSCSQTLNHNVMYWYQQKSSQAPKLLFHYYDKDFNNEADTPDNFQSRRPNTSFCFLDIRSPGLGDTAMYLCATSREETGNQPQHFGDGTRLSIL.

The chain uses TRBV9 and TRBJ1-1; 7 positions agree with TRBD1. The CDR3 loop spans 15 amino acids. CDR1 and CDR2 from the germline V gene are SGDLS and YYNGEE. Trimming took 4 bases from V and 1 from J; bases not matched to a gene: 7. CDR3 protein: CASSPRTGGNTEAFF. The CDR3 DNA is TGTGCCAGCAGCCCCCGGACAGGAGGGAACACTGAAGCTTTCTTT.

There are a few counts of this clone. The germline gene is not matched at one end of the junction; a read error may be the cause. The chain joins TRBV7-7 to TRBJ2-1, with 7 bases identical to TRBD1. Germline V gene lookup returns CDR1 SSHAT and CDR2 FNYEAQ (reference sequence). The length of the CDR3 is 14 residues. The CDR3 sequence: CASSLVQGNNEQFF. CDR3 coding DNA: TGTGCTAGCAGCTTAGTACAGGGGAACAATGAGCAGTTCTTC.

V and J are TRBV29-1 and TRBJ1-2; D unclear. This CDR3 has 13 residues. The ends were cut back, 4 bases at V and 3 bases at J, with 12 bases in the middle. The V gene's germline CDR1 is SQVTM and CDR2 ANQGSEA. For the CDR3, the DNA is TGCAGCGTTGGGGAATACGAGGACTATGGCTACACCTTC. Its protein is CSVGEYEDYGYTF.

This clone was detected a few times. The chain joins TRBV5-4 to TRBJ2-5, with 8 positions matching TRBD2. The CDR3 covers 14 residues. After removal of 4 bases from V and 5 bases from J, the junction contained 7 bases not matched to a gene. Germline CDR1 is SGHNT and CDR2 is YYREEE (reference sequence). This CDR3 reads CASSAAGREETQYF. The CDR3 coding sequence is TGTGCCAGCAGCGCGGCCGGGAGGGAGGAGACCCAGTACTTC.

The chain uses TRBV27 and TRBJ1-1; a possible D gene is TRBD1 (6 bases). The V gene's germline CDR1 is MNHEY and CDR2 SMNVEV (reference sequence). The V end lost 4 bases, the J end lost 0 bases, and 15 bases lay between the germline ends. The CDR3 extends over 16 amino acids. CDR3 amino acids: CASSSLQGRVNTEAFF. The CDR3 DNA reads TGTGCCAGCAGTTCCCTACAGGGACGCGTGAACACTGAAGCTTTCTTT.

This chain links TRBV5-6 with TRBJ2-3; maybe TRBD1 (5 bases). CDR3 length equals 13 residues. Per germline, CDR1 SGHDT and CDR2 YYEEEE. V was trimmed by 5 bases and J by 1 base, leaving 8 bases between them. The CDR3 DNA reads as TGTGCCAGCAGAAAGACAGGCACAGATACGCAGTATTTT. Amino acid sequence: CASRKTGTDTQYF.

The gene calls are TRBV28 and TRBJ2-5; no clear D gene. The CDR3 sequence is 14 residues long. The germline gives CDR1 MDHEN, CDR2 SYDVKM. Trimming took 2 bases from V and 1 from J, leaving 8 bases between them. This CDR3 reads CASSLPNRQETQYF. CDR3 bases: TGTGCCAGCAGTTTACCGAACCGCCAAGAGACCCAGTACTTC. The whole variable domain, remainder taken from reference TRBV28 and TRBJ2-5, is DVKVTQSSRYLVKRTGEKVFLECVQDMDHENMFWYRQDPGLGLRLIYFSYDVKMKEKGDIPEGYSVSREKKERFSLILESASTNQTSMYLCASSLPNRQETQYFGPGTRLLVL.

The rearrangement uses TRBV27 and TRBJ1-2; the D is unclear. There are 13 residues in the CDR3. Trimming left V 4 bases short and J 2 bases short, with 8 bases between. Per the germline V gene, CDR1 is MNHEY and CDR2 is SMNVEV (reference sequence). In DNA form, the CDR3 reads TGTGCCAGCAGTTCCTACCAGAACTATGGCTACACCTTC. Its protein is CASSSYQNYGYTF.

Here the CDR3 reads CASSEGGGRGEQYF. Written as DNA, the CDR3 is TGTGCCAGCAGTGAAGGTGGGGGGCGAGGTGAGCAGTACTTC. The V call is TRBV6-1, the J call TRBJ2-7, with D perhaps given as TRBD1 or TRBD2 (6 bases each). The germline gives CDR1 MNHNS, CDR2 SASEGT. The CDR3 is 14 residues long. The V and J ends lost 1 base and 7 bases respectively, with 14 bases between them.

As DNA, the CDR3 is TGTGCCAGCAGTGAAGCGGGCGGGGGGAACACTGAAGCTTTCTTT. Protein sequence: CASSEAGGGNTEAFF. V gene TRBV6-1 combines with J gene TRBJ1-1; perhaps TRBD1 as D (5 bases). Germline CDR1 MNHNS, CDR2 SASEGT. The CDR3 is 15 residues long. V lost 0 bases, J lost 1 base, and 9 bases lay in between.

CDR3 loop: CASSFTGVANYGYTF. The CDR3, as DNA: TGTGCCAGCAGCTTCACCGGGGTAGCTAACTATGGCTACACCTTC. The chain carries TRBV7-2 and TRBJ1-2; the D is unclear. V lost 3 bases and J 0 bases, leaving 11 bases between the germline ends. Germline CDR1 is SGHTA and CDR2 is FQGNSA. The CDR3 consists of 15 residues.

This clone was seen just once. This chain uses TRBV4-1 with TRBJ2-7, with 8 nucleotides matching TRBD2. Looked up from germline, CDR1 is MGHRA and CDR2 is YSYEKL. V was pared by 3 bases and J by 4 bases, with 11 bases of the junction left unmatched. The CDR3 length is 16 residues. CDR3 sequence reads: CASSHASGRAYYEQYF. In nucleotides, the CDR3 is TGCGCCAGCAGCCATGCCTCCGGGAGGGCCTATTACGAGCAGTACTTC.

The sample holds a few counts of this clone. The chain couples TRBV2 to TRBJ2-1; no reliable D call. CDR1 is SNHLY and CDR2 is FYNNEI in the germline V gene. The CDR3 is made up of 11 amino acids. Trimming took 0 bases from V and 12 from J, leaving 6 bases between them. In DNA, the CDR3 is TGTGCCAGCAGTGAAGCCCAGCGGCAGTTCTTC. It codes for CASSEAQRQFF.

This clone showed up just a few times. The chain employs TRBV7-3 and TRBJ2-6; D is perhaps TRBD1 (6 bases). In germline, CDR1 is SGHTA, CDR2 FQGTGA. CDR3 size: 15 residues. Trimming shortened V by 6 bases and J by 0 bases, and 9 bases separated the two germline ends. The CDR3 protein is CASRGALSGANVLTF. CDR3 nucleotides: TGTGCCAGCAGGGGGGCCCTCTCTGGGGCCAACGTCCTGACTTTC. Full variable domain (rest looked up from reference TRBV7-3 and TRBJ2-6): GAGVSQTPSNKVTEKGKYVELRCDPISGHTALYWYRQSLGQGPEFLIYFQGTGAADDSGLPNDRFFAVRPEGSVSTLKIQRTERGDSAVYLCASRGALSGANVLTFGAGSRLTVL.

The chain recombines TRBV7-9 with TRBJ2-5; weak D call: TRBD2 (5 bases). The J call is uncertain, as TRBJ2-7 better fits the DNA end. Germline V gene sequence: CDR1 SEHNR, CDR2 FQNEAQ (reference sequence). The CDR3 has 13 amino acids. The CDR3 bases are TGTGCCAGCAGCTTACCGGGATACTACGAGCAGTACTTC. Protein product: CASSLPGYYEQYF.

This chain's CDR3 is CATSRDIQGSLETQYF. The CDR3 DNA follows: TGTGCCACCAGCAGGGACATACAGGGGTCTTTGGAGACCCAGTACTTC. The V call is TRBV15, the J call TRBJ2-5; the match to TRBD1 covers 7 bases. The CDR3 is 16 residues long. V was clipped by 3 bases and J by 5 bases; unmatched bases: 12. Germline CDR1 is LNHNV and CDR2 is YYDKDF (reference sequence).

J is TRBJ1-1 and V is TRBV5-6; the D is unclear. CDR1 SGHDT and CDR2 YYEEEE come from the germline V gene. The CDR3 has 14 amino acids. Trimming took 2 bases from V and 6 from J, leaving 14 bases between them. CDR3 in amino acids: CASSFLYRRAEAFF. The CDR3, as DNA: TGTGCCAGCAGCTTCTTGTACCGAAGAGCTGAAGCTTTCTTT. The variable domain in full, with the rest retrieved from reference TRBV5-6 and TRBJ1-1, is DAGVTQSPTHLIKTRGQQVTLRCSPKSGHDTVSWYQQALGQGPQFIFQYYEEEERQRGNFPDRFSGHQFPNYSSELNVNALLLGDSALYLCASSFLYRRAEAFFGQGTRLTVV.

CDR3 sequence: CASSDYGLAGLYEQYF. The CDR3 nucleotides are TGTGCCAGCAGTGACTACGGACTAGCGGGCCTTTACGAGCAGTACTTC. The chain couples TRBV2 to TRBJ2-7; 11 positions agree with TRBD2. Looked up from germline, CDR1 is SNHLY and CDR2 is FYNNEI. The CDR3 runs 16 residues. The junction had 8 bases not matched to a gene; V was cut back by 3 bases and J by 4 bases.

The genes are TRBV7-9 and TRBJ2-1; 7 positions agree with TRBD2. There are 18 residues in the CDR3. In germline, CDR1 is SEHNR, CDR2 FQNEAQ (reference sequence). After removal of 5 bases from V and 4 bases from J, the junction contained 17 bases not matched to a gene. CDR3 sequence reads: CASSRGLPHSTKYNEQFF. The DNA for the CDR3 is TGTGCCAGCAGCCGGGGACTACCCCATTCCACGAAATACAATGAGCAGTTCTTC.

J is TRBJ2-7 and V is TRBV28, with a possible D match to TRBD1 (7 bases). Germline lookup yields CDR1 MDHEN and CDR2 SYDVKM. V was clipped by 1 base and J by 5 bases, with 21 bases between them. This CDR3 has 17 amino acids. The CDR3 sequence is CASSLLSPLGGGHEQYF. The CDR3 coding sequence is TGTGCCAGCAGTTTATTGTCCCCCTTAGGAGGGGGCCACGAGCAGTACTTC. The variable domain in full, with the rest retrieved from reference TRBV28 and TRBJ2-7, is DVKVTQSSRYLVKRTGEKVFLECVQDMDHENMFWYRQDPGLGLRLIYFSYDVKMKEKGDIPEGYSVSREKKERFSLILESASTNQTSMYLCASSLLSPLGGGHEQYFGPGTRLTVT.

The chain has TRBV6-5 and TRBJ2-5, with D hard to call. CDR1 is MNHEY, CDR2 SVGAGI, per germline. This CDR3 has 15 residues. Trimming stripped 7 bases from V and 1 base from J, with 16 bases between. CDR3 DNA: TGTGCCAGCACCTACTGGGGTGGGCGCCAAGAGACCCAGTACTTC. Translating gives CASTYWGGRQETQYF.

The table lists this clone with a few counts. The V gene is TRBV21-1, the J gene TRBJ2-3; the table's D call, TRBD1, was not checked against the DNA. TRBV21-1 is a listed pseudogene. The CDR3 has 12 amino acids. The CDR3 here is CASNVTVYAQYF. In DNA form, the CDR3 reads TGTGCCAGCAATGTAACAGTGTATGCGCAGTATTTT.

This clone is a singleton in its sample. The chain combines TRBV5-5 with TRBJ2-7; no clear D gene. Germline CDR1 SGHKS, CDR2 YYEKEE (reference sequence). The CDR3 runs 15 residues. The V end lost 1 base, the J end lost 5 bases, and 16 bases lay between the germline ends. CDR3 coding DNA: TGTGCCAGCAGCTTGCGAGAGGCACCACCGAACGAGCAGTACTTC. As protein: CASSLREAPPNEQYF.

This chain uses TRBV13 with TRBJ2-1, with 9 bases matching TRBD2. The CDR3 extends over 15 amino acids. Trimming took 3 bases from V and 4 from J; bases not matched to a gene: 4. Germline loops: CDR1 PRHDT, CDR2 FYEKMQ (reference sequence). The CDR3 bases are TGTGCCAGCAGCTTCGGGACTAGCAAATACAATGAGCAGTTCTTC. This translates into CASSFGTSKYNEQFF.

The chain couples TRBV15 to TRBJ1-5; D ambiguous. Trimming took 1 base from V and 1 from J, leaving 8 bases between them. The CDR3 is 15 amino acids. CDR1 LNHNV and CDR2 YYDKDF come from the germline V gene (reference sequence). The CDR3 spells CATSRGETSNQPQHF. The CDR3 nucleotides are TGTGCCACCAGCAGAGGAGAGACAAGCAATCAGCCCCAGCATTTT.